Shown below are 23 T cell receptor beta chains from a single sample sequenced in a study of T-cell memory formation after mild COVID-19. TCRdb reprocessed the 5' RACE reads via MiXCR and lists one record per CDR3 protein. The sample carries about 88,000 distinct CDR3 sequences, around a quarter recorded once. The material sequenced was PBMCs or a T cell subset sorted from them (not recorded which). These receptors all stem from a man aged 18 to 30 who had mild COVID-19 (a few samples of this study predate the infection). Cell type and time point are not known.

V and J are TRBV9 and TRBJ1-5; the D is unclear. Germline V lookup: CDR1 SGDLS, CDR2 YYNGEE. V gave up 4 bases and J gave up 2 bases, with 16 bases separating them. This CDR3 is 16 amino acids long. The chain's CDR3 is CASSIRTPVGNQPQHF. DNA of the CDR3: TGTGCCAGCAGCATTCGGACCCCGGTGGGCAATCAGCCCCAGCATTTT.

The V and J genes are TRBV7-6 and TRBJ2-5; possible D gene TRBD2, 5 bases. CDR1 is SGHVS and CDR2 is FNYEAQ in the germline V gene. V lost 6 bases to trimming and J lost 2 bases, with 25 bases between them. The CDR3 totals 18 residues. CDR3 amino acids: CASRPQIIIEGVQETQYF. The CDR3 DNA reads TGTGCCAGCAGACCCCAAATCATCATAGAGGGAGTACAAGAGACCCAGTACTTC.

This clonotype has more than one count but fewer than ten. The chain carries TRBV4-1 and TRBJ1-4; 10 bases map to TRBD1. J lost 4 bases, V lost 4 bases, and 9 bases had no gene match. The germline V gene has CDR1 MGHRA and CDR2 YSYEKL. The CDR3 loop spans 17 amino acids. CDR3 coding DNA: TGCGCCAGCAGCCGAGGACAGGGGGGGGCCCTTAATGAAAAACTGTTTTTT. Translated, it gives CASSRGQGGALNEKLFF.

This clonotype was found a few times. The genes are TRBV27 and TRBJ2-1; the D gene could be TRBD1 or TRBD2 (5 bases each). Per germline, CDR1 MNHEY and CDR2 SMNVEV (reference sequence). The V end was cut by 5 bases, the J end by 4 bases, with 9 bases between. The CDR3 covers 13 residues. The CDR3 is CASSRGEYNEQFF. The CDR3 DNA reads TGTGCCAGCAGTCGAGGGGAATACAATGAGCAGTTCTTC.

In its sample, this clonotype was seen a few times. The chain is built from TRBV6-5 and TRBJ2-3; D not resolved. Germline loops: CDR1 MNHEY, CDR2 SVGAGI. The CDR3 is 13 residues long. The V end lost 8 bases, the J end lost 3 bases, and 12 bases lay between the germline ends. The CDR3 spells CASGFTATDTQYF. The CDR3 bases are TGTGCCAGCGGTTTTACAGCTACAGATACGCAGTATTTT.

This clonotype was seen only a few times. V and J are TRBV7-9 and TRBJ2-1, with TRBD1 identical over 7 bases. This CDR3 region has 15 residues. The ends lost 1 base at V and 10 bases at J; junction bases unmatched: 10. Germline V gene lookup returns CDR1 SEHNR and CDR2 FQNEAQ (reference sequence). This CDR3 reads CASSLVRAGGVEQFF. The CDR3 region has the DNA TGTGCCAGCAGCTTAGTACGGGCAGGGGGAGTGGAGCAGTTCTTC. Combining the CDR3 with reference TRBV7-9 and TRBJ2-1 gives the whole variable domain DTGVSQNPRHKITKRGQNVTFRCDPISEHNRLYWYRQTLGQGPEFLTYFQNEAQLEKSRLLSDRFSAERPKGSFSTLEIQRTEQGDSAMYLCASSLVRAGGVEQFFGPGTRLTVL.

The sample holds a few counts of this clonotype. This sequence joins TRBV10-3 and TRBJ2-1, with 9 nucleotides matching TRBD2. Per the germline V gene, CDR1 is ENHRY and CDR2 is SYGVKD. The CDR3 covers 16 residues. V trimming: 3 bases; J trimming: 9 bases; junction bases outside the gene matches: 12. Here the CDR3 reads CAISEGSGGQSPEQFF. The CDR3 region has the DNA TGTGCCATCAGTGAAGGTAGCGGGGGCCAGTCACCTGAGCAGTTCTTC.

The chain uses TRBV7-8 and TRBJ1-1, with TRBD1 as a possible D gene (5 bases). V lost 5 bases and J 4 bases, leaving 17 bases between the germline ends. The CDR3 contains 15 residues. Germline V gene lookup returns CDR1 SGHVS and CDR2 FQNEAQ. CDR3 DNA: TGTGCCAGCAGCCCATACAGGAAACTCAGCACTGAAGCTTTCTTT. It encodes CASSPYRKLSTEAFF.

This chain uses TRBV4-1 with TRBJ1-1, with 11 bases fitting TRBD1. There are 16 residues in the CDR3. The V segment lost 4 bases and the J segment 2 bases; nucleotides outside the gene matches: 6. Per germline, CDR1 MGHRA and CDR2 YSYEKL. CDR3 in amino acids: CASSLAGTGGNTEAFF. For the CDR3, the DNA is TGCGCCAGCAGCCTCGCCGGGACAGGGGGAAACACTGAAGCTTTCTTT.

This clonotype was recorded a few times. The V call is TRBV7-2, the J call TRBJ2-3; D remains ambiguous. V was cut by 3 bases and J by 4 bases, with 8 bases left in between. Germline V CDR1 and CDR2: SGHTA, FQGNSA. The CDR3 is 13 residues long. CDR3 in amino acids: CASSFSDSDTQYF. The CDR3 DNA reads as TGTGCCAGCAGCTTTTCGGATTCAGATACGCAGTATTTT.

The chain is built from TRBV7-6 and TRBJ2-5, with 11 bases lining up with TRBD2. Germline CDR1 is SGHVS and CDR2 is FNYEAQ. This CDR3 contains 20 residues. V shed 1 base and J 1 base; nucleotides not matched to a gene: 14. The CDR3 DNA reads as TGTGCCAGCAGCTTAGTTCCTAGCGGGGGGTCACCGAGAGTCCAAGAGACCCAGTACTTC. Its protein is CASSLVPSGGSPRVQETQYF.

This clonotype was recorded a few times. V usage is TRBV7-6 and J usage is TRBJ2-3; D remains ambiguous. Germline assignment: CDR1 SGHVS and CDR2 FNYEAQ. The V and J ends lost 2 bases and 1 base respectively, with 10 bases between them. The CDR3 sequence is 15 residues long. The DNA for the CDR3 is TGTGCCAGCAGCTTAAACCCCAGCGGCACAGATACGCAGTATTTT. Translating gives CASSLNPSGTDTQYF. Full variable domain (remainder filled in from reference TRBV7-6 and TRBJ2-3): GAGVSQSPRYKVTKRGQDVALRCDPISGHVSLYWYRQALGQGPEFLTYFNYEAQQDKSGLPNDRFSAERPEGSISTLTIQRTEQRDSAMYRCASSLNPSGTDTQYFGPGTRLTVL.

This clonotype has only a few counts. This chain joins TRBV4-2 and TRBJ1-1; D remains ambiguous. The germline gives CDR1 LGHNA, CDR2 YNFKEQ. V lost 2 bases and J 0 bases, leaving 1 base between the germline ends. CDR3 length: 12 residues. The CDR3 region is CASSQLNTEAFF. CDR3 in DNA: TGTGCCAGCAGCCAATTGAACACTGAAGCTTTCTTT.

The chain carries TRBV20-1 and TRBJ2-1; 7 nucleotides match TRBD2. J lost 4 bases, V lost 5 bases, and 5 bases had no gene match. The V gene's germline CDR1 is DFQATT and CDR2 SNEGSKA (reference sequence). The CDR3 extends over 13 amino acids. For the CDR3, the DNA is TGCAGTGCTCGTGGGGGGGGTTACAATGAGCAGTTCTTC. This codes for CSARGGGYNEQFF.

This clonotype was observed a handful of times. The gene calls are TRBV7-3 and TRBJ2-1, with TRBD2 identical over 13 bases. This CDR3 comprises 15 residues. V shed 5 bases and J 6 bases; nucleotides not matched to a gene: 4. The germline V gene has CDR1 SGHTA and CDR2 FQGTGA. DNA of the CDR3: TGTGCCAGCAGCCACGGGACTAGCGGGGCCAATGAGCAGTTCTTC. Amino acid sequence: CASSHGTSGANEQFF.

This chain joins TRBV7-8 and TRBJ1-5; no clear D. V lost 1 base and J 0 bases, leaving 10 bases between the germline ends. CDR1 and CDR2 (germline): SGHVS, FQNEAQ. This CDR3 contains 16 residues. Here the CDR3 DNA reads TGTGCCAGCAGCTTAGAACAGAGCTATAGCAATCAGCCCCAGCATTTT. As protein: CASSLEQSYSNQPQHF. The full variable domain, in which reference TRBV7-8 and TRBJ1-5 provide the parts outside the CDR3, is GAGVSQSPRYKVAKRGQDVALRCDPISGHVSLFWYQQALGQGPEFLTYFQNEAQLDKSGLPSDRFFAERPEGSVSTLKIQRTQQEDSAVYLCASSLEQSYSNQPQHFGDGTRLSIL.

This clonotype was picked up a small number of times. The chain is built from TRBV6-5 and TRBJ2-5, with 7 nucleotides matching TRBD2. There are 16 residues in the CDR3. V lost 5 bases, J lost 2 bases, and 11 bases stayed unmatched. CDR1 and CDR2 from the germline V gene are MNHEY and SVGAGI. The CDR3 DNA follows: TGTGCCAGCAGTCCTAGGGCGCTAGCGGAACAAGAGACCCAGTACTTC. Its protein product is CASSPRALAEQETQYF.

The chain employs TRBV5-1 and TRBJ1-1; 8 bases align to TRBD1. This CDR3 is built from 17 residues. J lost 1 base, V lost 3 bases, and 11 bases had no gene match. Germline CDR1 reads SGHRS; CDR2 reads YFSETQ. CDR3 nucleotide sequence: TGCGCCAGCAGCTCGCCTCGGACAGGGCTAGGGAACACTGAAGCTTTCTTT. Translation gives CASSSPRTGLGNTEAFF.

This clonotype occurred a few times. The genes are TRBV7-9 and TRBJ1-1; D gene ambiguous. The CDR3 totals 14 residues. Germline V gives CDR1 SEHNR, CDR2 FQNEAQ (reference sequence). The ends were cut back, 5 bases at V and 8 bases at J, with 18 bases in the middle. DNA for the CDR3: TGTGCCAGCAGCCCAACTTCGGGTGGCGGCGAAGCTTTCTTT. It specifies CASSPTSGGGEAFF.

The genes are TRBV7-6 and TRBJ2-1; a weak D match, TRBD1 (6 bases). The CDR3 sequence is 13 residues long. Germline-derived CDR1 and CDR2 are SGHVS and FNYEAQ. Trimming took 6 bases from V and 7 from J, leaving 13 bases between them. The CDR3 nucleotides read TGTGCCAGCAGTTCCGGGACACGTAATGAGCAGTTCTTC. It specifies CASSSGTRNEQFF.

The chain uses TRBV5-1 and TRBJ2-6, with 8 positions matching TRBD1. Trimming took 1 base from V and 4 from J; bases not matched to a gene: 4. The CDR3 length is 16 residues. Germline V lookup: CDR1 SGHRS, CDR2 YFSETQ. The CDR3, as DNA: TGCGCCAGCAGCTTGCCGACAGGGGCCGGGGCCAACGTCCTGACTTTC. This sequence encodes CASSLPTGAGANVLTF.

The chain links TRBV6-2 or TRBV6-3 to TRBJ1-5; no firm D call. V was clipped by 4 bases and J by 0 bases, with 7 bases between them. The CDR3 consists of 14 residues. Germline CDR1 reads MNHEY; CDR2 reads SVGEGT. CDR3 in amino acids: CASSWTASNQPQHF. CDR3 bases: TGTGCCAGCAGTTGGACTGCTAGCAATCAGCCCCAGCATTTT.

The J gene is TRBJ1-1, the V gene TRBV20-1; tentative D call: TRBD1 (5 bases). The CDR3 spans 13 residues. Germline values: CDR1 DFQATT, CDR2 SNEGSKA (reference sequence). V was clipped by 6 bases and J by 9 bases, with 20 bases between them. The CDR3 loop reads CSARGSGPHKAFF. As DNA, the CDR3 is TGCAGTGCGCGGGGCTCAGGTCCTCATAAAGCTTTCTTT.